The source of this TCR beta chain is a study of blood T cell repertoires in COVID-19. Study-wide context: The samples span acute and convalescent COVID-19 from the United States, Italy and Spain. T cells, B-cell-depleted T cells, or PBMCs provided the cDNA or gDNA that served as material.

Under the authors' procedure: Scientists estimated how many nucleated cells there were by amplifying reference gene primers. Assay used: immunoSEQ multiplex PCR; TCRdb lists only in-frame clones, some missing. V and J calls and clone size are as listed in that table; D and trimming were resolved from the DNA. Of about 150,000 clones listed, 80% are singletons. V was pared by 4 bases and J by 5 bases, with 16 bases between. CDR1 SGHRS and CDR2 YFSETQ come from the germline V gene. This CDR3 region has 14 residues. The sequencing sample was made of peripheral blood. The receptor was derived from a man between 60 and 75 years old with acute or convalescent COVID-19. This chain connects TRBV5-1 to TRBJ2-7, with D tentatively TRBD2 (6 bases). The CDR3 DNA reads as TGCGCCAGCAGCCCGGTCCGAGGACTAAACGAGCAGTACTTC. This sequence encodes CASSPVRGLNEQYF.